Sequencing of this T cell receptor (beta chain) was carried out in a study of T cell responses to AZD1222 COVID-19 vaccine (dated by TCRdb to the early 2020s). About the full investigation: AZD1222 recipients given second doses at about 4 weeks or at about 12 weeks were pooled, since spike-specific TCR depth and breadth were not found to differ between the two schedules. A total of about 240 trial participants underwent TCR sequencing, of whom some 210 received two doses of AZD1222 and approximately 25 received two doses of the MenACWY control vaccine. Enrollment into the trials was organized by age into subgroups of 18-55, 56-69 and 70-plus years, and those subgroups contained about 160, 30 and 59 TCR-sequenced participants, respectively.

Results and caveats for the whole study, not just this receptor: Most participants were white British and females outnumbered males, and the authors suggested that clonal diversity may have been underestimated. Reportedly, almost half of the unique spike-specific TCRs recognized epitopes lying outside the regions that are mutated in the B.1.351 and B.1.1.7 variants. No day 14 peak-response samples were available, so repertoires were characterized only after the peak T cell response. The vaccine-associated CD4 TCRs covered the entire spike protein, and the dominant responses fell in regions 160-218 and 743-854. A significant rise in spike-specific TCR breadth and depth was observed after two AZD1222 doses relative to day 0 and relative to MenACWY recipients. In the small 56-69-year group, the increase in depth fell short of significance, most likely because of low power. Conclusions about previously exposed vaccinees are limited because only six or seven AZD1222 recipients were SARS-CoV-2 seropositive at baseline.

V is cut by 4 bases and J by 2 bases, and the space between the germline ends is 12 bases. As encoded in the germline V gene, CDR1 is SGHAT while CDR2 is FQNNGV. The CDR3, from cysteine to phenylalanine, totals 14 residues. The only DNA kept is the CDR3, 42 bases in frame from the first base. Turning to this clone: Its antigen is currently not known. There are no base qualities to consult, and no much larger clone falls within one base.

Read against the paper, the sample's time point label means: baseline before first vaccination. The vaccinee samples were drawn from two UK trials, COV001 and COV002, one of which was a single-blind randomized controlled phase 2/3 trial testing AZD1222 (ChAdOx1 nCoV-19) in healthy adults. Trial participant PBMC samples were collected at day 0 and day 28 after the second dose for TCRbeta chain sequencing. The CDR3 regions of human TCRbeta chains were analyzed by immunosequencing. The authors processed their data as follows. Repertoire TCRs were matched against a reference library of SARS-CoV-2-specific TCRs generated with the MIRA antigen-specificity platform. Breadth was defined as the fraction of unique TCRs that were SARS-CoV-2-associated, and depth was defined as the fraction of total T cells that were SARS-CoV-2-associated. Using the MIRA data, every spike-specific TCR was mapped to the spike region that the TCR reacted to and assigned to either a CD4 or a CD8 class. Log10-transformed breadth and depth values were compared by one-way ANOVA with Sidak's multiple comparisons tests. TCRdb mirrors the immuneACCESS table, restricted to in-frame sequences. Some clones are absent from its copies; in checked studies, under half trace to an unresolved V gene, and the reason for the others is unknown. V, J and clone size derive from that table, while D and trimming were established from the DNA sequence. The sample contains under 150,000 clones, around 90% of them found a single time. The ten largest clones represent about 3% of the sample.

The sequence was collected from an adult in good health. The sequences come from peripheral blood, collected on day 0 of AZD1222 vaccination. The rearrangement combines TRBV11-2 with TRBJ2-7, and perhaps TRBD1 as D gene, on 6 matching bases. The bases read TGTGCCAGCAGCTCCCGGGACAAGCCCTACGAGCAGTACTTC. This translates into CASSSRDKPYEQYF.